The TCR beta chain under discussion was sequenced for a study of blood T cell repertoires in COVID-19. As for the study in general: Sample material is recorded as cDNA or gDNA derived from T cells, B-cell-depleted T cells, or PBMCs.

The assay was immunoSEQ multiplex PCR, and TCRdb's table has in-frame clones only and misses some. The profile covers some 160,000 clones, with approximately 80% appearing a single time and around 8% taken by the ten largest. Sequencing was performed on peripheral blood. This receptor was identified in a woman older than 75 with COVID-19, enrolled during active disease.

The CDR3 region has the DNA TGCGCCAGCAGCTTGGCCGCAGGGGCTCTTGAGCAGTTCTTC. Its translation: CASSLAAGALEQFF. The chain employs TRBV5-1 and TRBJ2-1; D might be TRBD1 (6 bases). The ends were cut back, 0 bases at V and 9 bases at J, with 13 bases in the middle. The germline V gene has CDR1 SGHRS and CDR2 YFSETQ. The CDR3 runs to 14 residues.